These 8 T cell receptor beta chains were all obtained from the same sample, sequenced in a study of cytomegalovirus exposure and HLA in healthy donors. The PCR ran on 60 Vbeta and 13 Jbeta primers. Sequenced by immunoSEQ multiplex PCR; TCRdb stores in-frame clones only, minus some. Here the sample table reports 180,000 or so clones. The sequenced material came from PBMCs. The source is a boy aged 10-17 years in good health and CMV-seronegative.

CDR3 sequence: CASSSGPGGITEAFF. In DNA form, the CDR3 reads TGTGCCAGCAGTTCCGGGCCAGGGGGCATTACTGAAGCTTTCTTT. The V gene is TRBV6-4, the J gene TRBJ1-1; TRBD1 matches 8 bases. V was clipped by 5 bases and J by 5 bases; unmatched bases: 10. This CDR3 spans 15 amino acids. Germline V gene lookup returns CDR1 MRHNA and CDR2 SNTAGT.

This rearrangement joins TRBV27 to TRBJ1-2, with D tentatively TRBD1 (5 bases). This CDR3 comprises 13 residues. The ends were cut back, 6 bases at V and 6 bases at J, with 14 bases in the middle. From germline, CDR1 is MNHEY and CDR2 SMNVEV (reference sequence). The CDR3 loop is CASRPLGGDGYTF. DNA of the CDR3: TGTGCCAGCAGGCCGCTAGGAGGGGATGGCTACACCTTC.

The chain has TRBV11-2 and TRBJ2-1; 12 positions match TRBD2. Germline loops: CDR1 SGHAT, CDR2 FQNNGV. With V trimmed by 4 bases and J by 8 bases, 9 bases remained unmatched. The CDR3 covers 16 residues. CDR3 DNA: TGTGCCAGCAGCTCCACTAGCGGGGGGCCGGGGTATGAGCAGTTCTTC. It specifies CASSSTSGGPGYEQFF.

The gene calls are TRBV5-1 and TRBJ2-6; 10 positions agree with TRBD2. The CDR3 loop spans 18 amino acids. The germline CDR1 and CDR2 sequences are SGHRS and YFSETQ. V lost 0 bases to trimming and J lost 2 bases; unmatched junction nucleotides: 5. The CDR3 here is CASSLEASGGPGANVLTF. The CDR3 bases are TGCGCCAGCAGCTTGGAGGCTAGCGGGGGCCCTGGGGCCAACGTCCTGACTTTC.

The chain uses TRBV5-1 and TRBJ2-1, with TRBD2 matching 16 bases. The CDR3 consists of 20 residues. CDR1 SGHRS and CDR2 YFSETQ come from the germline V gene. After removal of 4 bases from V and 1 base from J, the junction contained 11 bases not matched to a gene. The CDR3 DNA is TGCGCCAGCAGCGATTACCACGGGACTAGCGGGGGGGGATCCTACAATGAGCAGTTCTTC. Translating gives CASSDYHGTSGGGSYNEQFF.

The chain is built from TRBV5-4 and TRBJ1-4; a weak D match, TRBD1 (6 bases). CDR1 is SGHNT, CDR2 YYREEE, per germline (reference sequence). CDR3 length: 14 amino acids. V lost 0 bases, J lost 7 bases, and 10 bases lay in between. CDR3 sequence reads: CASSLGGGGEKLFF. The CDR3 DNA follows: TGTGCCAGCAGCTTGGGGGGAGGGGGTGAAAAACTGTTTTTT.

The gene calls are TRBV30 and TRBJ2-5; D gene unclear. TRBJ2-7 matches the DNA end more closely, so the J call is doubtful. This CDR3 is built from 13 residues. Germline CDR1 GTSNPN, CDR2 SVGIG (reference sequence). For the CDR3, the DNA is TGTGCCTGGGCCGAGCAAACGAGGAACGAGCAGTACTTC. Translated, it gives CAWAEQTRNEQYF.

The chain carries TRBV19 and TRBJ2-1; D is unclear. The CDR3 extends over 12 amino acids. V was cut by 5 bases and J by 8 bases, with 10 bases left in between. Per germline, CDR1 LNHDA and CDR2 SQIVND (reference sequence). The chain's CDR3 is CASSPPGDEQFF. Written as DNA, the CDR3 is TGTGCCAGTAGTCCCCCGGGTGATGAGCAGTTCTTC. The whole variable domain, filled in from reference TRBV19 and TRBJ2-1, reads DGGITQSPKYLFRKEGQNVTLSCEQNLNHDAMYWYRQDPGQGLRLIYYSQIVNDFQKGDIAEGYSVSREKKESFPLTVTSAQKNPTAFYLCASSPPGDEQFFGPGTRLTVL.